The source of this TCR beta chain is a study of cytomegalovirus exposure and HLA in healthy donors. TCRdb keeps only in-frame clones here, not all; method: immunoSEQ multiplex PCR. The profile shows 200,000 or so clones, roughly 84% of them singletons. This CDR3 has 17 residues. Germline trimming cut 7 bases from V and 0 bases from J; bases unmatched to any gene: 13. Germline V gene data show CDR1 as GTSNPN and CDR2 as SVGIG (reference sequence). The donors were part of the validation cohort of 120 or so subjects. That cohort was separate from the first cohort, which comprised 666 subjects. The chain carries TRBV30 and TRBJ2-3, with 10 bases that match TRBD2. The source material was PBMCs. The TCR sequence derives from a woman aged 25 to 39 in good health and CMV-seropositive. For the CDR3, the DNA is TGTGCCTCGGGACTAGCGATCACATTAACTAGCACAGATACGCAGTATTTT. This codes for CASGLAITLTSTDTQYF.